This is a list of T cell receptor beta chains from one sample in a study of identical twins. Each CDR3 protein gets one entry after TCRdb re-called the 5' RACE reads with MiXCR. Seen here are about 1.7 million distinct CDR3 sequences, under 35% observed once, and the top ten hold around 0.25%. Sequences were obtained from cord blood. Receptors originate from a newborn girl in good health. CDR3s include the opening cysteine and the closing phenylalanine or tryptophan. The order of the fields is CDR3 protein, CDR3 DNA, clone size, V gene, J gene, D gene. D genes are given only for firm matches. Size values are once, few and many counts, or a class for expanded clones, and some rows have none.

CDR3 protein: CATSDWGSTDTQYF
CDR3 DNA: TGTGCCACCAGTGATTGGGGGAGCACAGATACGCAGTATTTT
clone size: many
V gene: TRBV24-1
J gene: TRBJ2-3
D gene: NA

CDR3 protein: CASSSEYRGLRNSPLHF
CDR3 DNA: TGTGCCAGCAGTTCAGAGTATCGGGGACTTCGAAATTCACCCCTCCACTTT
clone size: few
V gene: TRBV27
J gene: TRBJ1-6
D gene: NA

CDR3 protein: CASSQRGAGDEQFF
CDR3 DNA: TGTGCCAGCAGTCAGCGGGGGGCCGGGGATGAGCAGTTCTTC
clone size: few
V gene: TRBV2
J gene: TRBJ2-1
D gene: TRBD2

CDR3 protein: CASSQLPGQGNYEQYF
CDR3 DNA: TGCGCCAGCAGTCAACTCCCGGGACAGGGGAACTACGAGCAGTACTTC
clone size: NA
V gene: TRBV5-1
J gene: TRBJ2-7
D gene: TRBD1

CDR3 protein: CASSPTFRQGVETQYF
CDR3 DNA: TGCGCCAGCAGTCCCACCTTTCGACAGGGAGTTGAGACCCAGTACTTC
clone size: NA
V gene: TRBV5-1
J gene: TRBJ2-5
D gene: TRBD1

CDR3 protein: CASSQARTSGRALSSYNEQFF
CDR3 DNA: TGTGCCAGCAGCCAAGCTCGAACTAGCGGGAGGGCCCTGAGCTCCTACAATGAGCAGTTCTTC
clone size: NA
V gene: TRBV3-1
J gene: TRBJ2-1
D gene: TRBD2

CDR3 protein: CASSEGGLAGNEQYF
CDR3 DNA: TGTGCCAGCAGTGAAGGGGGACTAGCTGGCAATGAGCAGTACTTC
clone size: NA
V gene: TRBV6-1
J gene: TRBJ2-5
D gene: TRBD2

CDR3 protein: CASSAGIGGWQPQHF
CDR3 DNA: TGCGCCAGCAGCGCTGGGATCGGGGGCTGGCAGCCCCAGCATTTT
clone size: once
V gene: TRBV5-1
J gene: TRBJ1-5
D gene: NA

CDR3 protein: CAIREDREGEAFF
CDR3 DNA: TGTGCCATCAGGGAGGACAGGGAGGGTGAAGCTTTCTTT
clone size: NA
V gene: TRBV10-3
J gene: TRBJ1-1
D gene: TRBD1

CDR3 protein: CASSKQGAFVNEQYF
CDR3 DNA: TGCGCCAGCAGCAAACAGGGGGCTTTCGTTAATGAGCAGTACTTC
clone size: NA
V gene: TRBV5-1
J gene: TRBJ2-5
D gene: TRBD1

CDR3 protein: CSARLAAIGEQYF
CDR3 DNA: TGCAGCGCCCGACTAGCGGCAATCGGGGAGCAGTACTTC
clone size: NA
V gene: TRBV29-1
J gene: TRBJ2-5
D gene: TRBD2

CDR3 protein: CASSYDRNYEQFF
CDR3 DNA: TGTGCCAGCAGTTACGACAGAAACTACGAGCAGTTCTTC
clone size: NA
V gene: TRBV6-5
J gene: TRBJ2-1
D gene: NA

CDR3 protein: CASSARTGSYNEQFF
CDR3 DNA: TGTGCCAGCAGCGCCAGGACAGGCTCCTACAATGAGCAGTTCTTC
clone size: NA
V gene: TRBV14
J gene: TRBJ2-1
D gene: TRBD1

CDR3 protein: CASQTDQNYGYTF
CDR3 DNA: TGTGCCAGCCAGACGGACCAGAACTATGGCTACACCTTC
clone size: few
V gene: TRBV5-4
J gene: TRBJ1-2
D gene: NA